The entry below describes one TCR beta chain. Its antigen is still unknown. V gave up 0 bases and J gave up 10 bases; unmatched junction bases: 4. The CDR3 contains 15 residues. Looked up from germline, CDR1 is SGHTA and CDR2 is FQGNSA. This entry belongs to a study of beta chain features in type 1 diabetes. Study information: Age, gender and cell yields were similar between patients and healthy donors. Study-level findings and limits: More deletions and fewer insertions at VDJ junctions were found in patients with type 1 diabetes. Researchers cautioned that cDNA sequencing could over-represent cells with high TCR expression. Among all four CD4+ subsets, Type 1 diabetes patients had TCRB CDR3s that were moderately but significantly shorter.

What was sequenced were expressed TCRB transcripts, since all of the isolated RNA had been reverse transcribed. Assay used: immunoSEQ multiplex PCR; TCRdb lists only in-frame clones, some missing. The table lists nearly 350,000 clones, 8% of them singletons, with under 0.5% in the top ten. Sequenced: central memory CD4+ T cells from blood. The chain joins TRBV7-2 to TRBJ2-1; TRBD1 aligns across 12 bases. This receptor was taken from a woman under 30 in good health. The CDR3: CASSLAGQGAIEQFF. The CDR3 region has the DNA TGTGCCAGCAGCTTAGCGGGACAGGGGGCTATAGAGCAGTTCTTC. The full variable domain, its missing parts supplied by reference TRBV7-2 and TRBJ2-1, is GAGVSQSPSNKVTEKGKDVELRCDPISGHTALYWYRQSLGQGLEFLIYFQGNSAPDKSGLPSDRFSAERTGGSVSTLTIQRTQQEDSAVYLCASSLAGQGAIEQFFGPGTRLTVL.